This TCR beta chain was sequenced for a study of blood T cells in healthy people across ages. Overall study results and limits: Across samples, TCR beta diversity tracked strongly with naive T cell percentage.

A few counts support this clonotype. Its target is unknown. Healthy Caucasian individuals from Russia aged 6 to 90 served as donors. It was around 9 milliliters of peripheral blood that were drawn from each donor. Primers used in a second PCR of roughly 6 to 12 cycles were a sample-barcoded 5' primer and a J-beta primer mix. TCRdb reprocessed the 5' RACE reads via MiXCR and lists one record per CDR3 protein. The table includes around 1,000,000 distinct CDR3 sequences, roughly a quarter detected once. These records were also assigned to another study, of T cells of mothers and their children. That source reports: According to the study, all extracted RNA entered cDNA synthesis at around 1.5 ug per 15 ul.

The material sequenced was blood. This TCR came from a girl aged 2-15 years in good health.

The CDR3 region is CASSQVAGGGETQYF. The CDR3 region has the DNA TGCGCCAGCAGCCAAGTCGCGGGAGGAGGGGAGACCCAGTACTTC. V is TRBV4-1 and J is TRBJ2-5, with TRBD2 matching 8 bases. The CDR3 loop spans 15 amino acids. After removal of 1 base from V and 5 bases from J, the junction contained 6 bases not matched to a gene. Germline CDR1 MGHRA, CDR2 YSYEKL.